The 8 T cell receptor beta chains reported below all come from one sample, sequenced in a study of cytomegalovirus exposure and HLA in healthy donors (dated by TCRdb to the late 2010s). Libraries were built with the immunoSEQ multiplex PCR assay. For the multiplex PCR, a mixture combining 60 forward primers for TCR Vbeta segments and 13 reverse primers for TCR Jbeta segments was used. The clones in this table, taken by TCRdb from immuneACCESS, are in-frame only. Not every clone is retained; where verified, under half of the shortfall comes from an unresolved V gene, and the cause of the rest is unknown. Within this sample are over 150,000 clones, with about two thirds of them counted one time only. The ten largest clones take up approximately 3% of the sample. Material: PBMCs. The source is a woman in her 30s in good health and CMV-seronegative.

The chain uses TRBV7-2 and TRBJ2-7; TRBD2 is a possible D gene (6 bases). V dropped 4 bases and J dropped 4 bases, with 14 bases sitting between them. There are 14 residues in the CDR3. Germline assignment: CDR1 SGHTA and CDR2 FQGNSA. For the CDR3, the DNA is TGTGCCAGCAGCTCTGGAGGGCTTCAGTACGAGCAGTACTTC. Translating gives CASSSGGLQYEQYF. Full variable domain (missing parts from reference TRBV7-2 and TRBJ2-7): GAGVSQSPSNKVTEKGKDVELRCDPISGHTALYWYRQSLGQGLEFLIYFQGNSAPDKSGLPSDRFSAERTGGSVSTLTIQRTQQEDSAVYLCASSSGGLQYEQYFGPGTRLTVT.

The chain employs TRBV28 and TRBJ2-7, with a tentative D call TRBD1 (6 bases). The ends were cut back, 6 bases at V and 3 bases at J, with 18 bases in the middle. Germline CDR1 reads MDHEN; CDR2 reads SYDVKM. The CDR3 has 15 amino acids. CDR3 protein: CASRTPGHPSYEQYF. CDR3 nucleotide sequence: TGTGCCAGCAGAACGCCGGGACATCCTAGCTACGAGCAGTACTTC. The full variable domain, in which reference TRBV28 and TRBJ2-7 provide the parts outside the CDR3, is DVKVTQSSRYLVKRTGEKVFLECVQDMDHENMFWYRQDPGLGLRLIYFSYDVKMKEKGDIPEGYSVSREKKERFSLILESASTNQTSMYLCASRTPGHPSYEQYFGPGTRLTVT.

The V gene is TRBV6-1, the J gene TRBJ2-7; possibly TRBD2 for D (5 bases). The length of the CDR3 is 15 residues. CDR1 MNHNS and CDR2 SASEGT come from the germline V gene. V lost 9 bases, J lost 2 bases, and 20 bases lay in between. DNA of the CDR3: TGTGCCAGTAGAGAGATTGCGGAGCGGACCTACGAGCAGTACTTC. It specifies CASREIAERTYEQYF.

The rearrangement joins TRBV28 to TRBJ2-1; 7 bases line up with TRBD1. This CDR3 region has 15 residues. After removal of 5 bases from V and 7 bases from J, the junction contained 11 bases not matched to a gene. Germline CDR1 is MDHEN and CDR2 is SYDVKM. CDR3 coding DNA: TGTGCCAGCAGTATTACAGGGGTTGTATCGAATGAGCAGTTCTTC. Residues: CASSITGVVSNEQFF.

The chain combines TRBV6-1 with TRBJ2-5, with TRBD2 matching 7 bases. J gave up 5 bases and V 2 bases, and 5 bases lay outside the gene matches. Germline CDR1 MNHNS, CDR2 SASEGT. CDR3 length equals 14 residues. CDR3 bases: TGTGCCAGCAGTGAAAGGGCGGGGGTGGAGACCCAGTACTTC. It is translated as CASSERAGVETQYF.

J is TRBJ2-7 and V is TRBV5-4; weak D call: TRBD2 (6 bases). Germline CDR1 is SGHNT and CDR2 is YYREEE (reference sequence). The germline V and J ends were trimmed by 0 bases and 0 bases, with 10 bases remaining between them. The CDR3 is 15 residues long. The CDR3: CASSLAAGNSYEQYF. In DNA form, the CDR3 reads TGTGCCAGCAGCTTGGCAGCGGGCAACTCCTACGAGCAGTACTTC. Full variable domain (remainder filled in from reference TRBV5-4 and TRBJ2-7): ETGVTQSPTHLIKTRGQQVTLRCSSQSGHNTVSWYQQALGQGPQFIFQYYREEENGRGNFPPRFSGLQFPNYSSELNVNALELDDSALYLCASSLAAGNSYEQYFGPGTRLTVT.

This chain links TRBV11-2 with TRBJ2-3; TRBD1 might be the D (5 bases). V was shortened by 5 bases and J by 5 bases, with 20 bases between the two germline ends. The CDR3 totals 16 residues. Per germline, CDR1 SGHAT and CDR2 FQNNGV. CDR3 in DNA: TGTGCCAGCAGCGTATCCCTGGGCAGGGAAGTAGATACGCAGTATTTT. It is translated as CASSVSLGREVDTQYF. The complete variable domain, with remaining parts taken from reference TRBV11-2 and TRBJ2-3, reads EAGVAQSPRYKIIEKRQSVAFWCNPISGHATLYWYQQILGQGPKLLIQFQNNGVVDDSQLPKDRFSAERLKGVDSTLKIQPAKLEDSAVYLCASSVSLGREVDTQYFGPGTRLTVL.

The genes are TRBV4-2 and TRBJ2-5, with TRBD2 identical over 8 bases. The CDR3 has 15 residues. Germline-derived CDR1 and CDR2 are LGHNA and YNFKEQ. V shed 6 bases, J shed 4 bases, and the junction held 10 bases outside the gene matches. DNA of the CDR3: TGTGCCAGCAGTTCCGGTGGGGCGGGAGGAGAGACCCAGTACTTC. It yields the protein CASSSGGAGGETQYF.